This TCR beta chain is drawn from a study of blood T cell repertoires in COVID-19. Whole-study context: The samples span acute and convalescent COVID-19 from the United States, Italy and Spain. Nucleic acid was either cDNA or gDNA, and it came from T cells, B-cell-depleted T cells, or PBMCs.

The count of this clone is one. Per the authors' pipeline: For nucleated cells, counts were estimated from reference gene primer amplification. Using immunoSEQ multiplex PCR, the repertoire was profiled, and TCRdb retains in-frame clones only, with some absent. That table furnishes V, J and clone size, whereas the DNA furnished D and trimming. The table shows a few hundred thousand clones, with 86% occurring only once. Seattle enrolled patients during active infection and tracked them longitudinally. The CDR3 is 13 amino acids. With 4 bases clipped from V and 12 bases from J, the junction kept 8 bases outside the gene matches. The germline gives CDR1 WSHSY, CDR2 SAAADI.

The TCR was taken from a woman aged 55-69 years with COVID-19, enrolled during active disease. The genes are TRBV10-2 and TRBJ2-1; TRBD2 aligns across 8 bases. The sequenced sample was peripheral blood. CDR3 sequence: CASSGLAGLPQFF. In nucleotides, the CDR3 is TGCGCCAGCAGTGGTTTAGCGGGGTTGCCGCAGTTCTTC.